This TCR beta chain was identified during a study of blood T cell repertoires in COVID-19. The wider study: T cells, B-cell-depleted T cells, or PBMCs provided the cDNA or gDNA that served as material.

Sequencing was performed with immunoSEQ multiplex PCR; in TCRdb, only in-frame clones are kept and a portion is missing. This table has tens of thousands of clones, roughly 84% appearing once. Unmatched junction bases numbered 5, after V lost 3 bases and J lost 3 bases. This CDR3 has 16 amino acids. Germline lookup yields CDR1 SNHLY and CDR2 FYNNEI. The chain carries TRBV2 and TRBJ2-2, with 9 bases that match TRBD1. This TCR derives from a man aged 45-65 years with acute or convalescent COVID-19. Specimen: peripheral blood. This CDR3 is CASSDGDRAYTGELFF. In DNA form, the CDR3 reads TGTGCCAGCAGTGATGGGGACAGGGCGTACACCGGGGAGCTGTTTTTT.